This T cell receptor (beta chain) originates from a study of tumor-infiltrating lymphocytes in oesophageal squamous cell carcinoma. Germline V gives CDR1 SGHTA, CDR2 FQGTGA. The CDR3 loop spans 17 amino acids. V shed 0 bases, J shed 5 bases, and the junction held 4 bases outside the gene matches. Within the sample, this clonotype is medium-sized. Via MiXCR, TCRdb re-called the PCR reads, giving one row per CDR3 protein. Of around 19,000 distinct CDR3 sequences listed, around 50% are singletons. What was sequenced was normal esophageal tissue next to the tumor. The receptor comes from a female donor with esophageal squamous cell carcinoma. The rearrangement links TRBV7-3 to TRBJ2-2; the match to TRBD2 covers 12 bases. The CDR3: CASSLTWTSGKTGELFF. CDR3 nucleotides: TGTGCCAGCAGCTTAACGTGGACTAGCGGGAAAACCGGGGAGCTGTTTTTT.